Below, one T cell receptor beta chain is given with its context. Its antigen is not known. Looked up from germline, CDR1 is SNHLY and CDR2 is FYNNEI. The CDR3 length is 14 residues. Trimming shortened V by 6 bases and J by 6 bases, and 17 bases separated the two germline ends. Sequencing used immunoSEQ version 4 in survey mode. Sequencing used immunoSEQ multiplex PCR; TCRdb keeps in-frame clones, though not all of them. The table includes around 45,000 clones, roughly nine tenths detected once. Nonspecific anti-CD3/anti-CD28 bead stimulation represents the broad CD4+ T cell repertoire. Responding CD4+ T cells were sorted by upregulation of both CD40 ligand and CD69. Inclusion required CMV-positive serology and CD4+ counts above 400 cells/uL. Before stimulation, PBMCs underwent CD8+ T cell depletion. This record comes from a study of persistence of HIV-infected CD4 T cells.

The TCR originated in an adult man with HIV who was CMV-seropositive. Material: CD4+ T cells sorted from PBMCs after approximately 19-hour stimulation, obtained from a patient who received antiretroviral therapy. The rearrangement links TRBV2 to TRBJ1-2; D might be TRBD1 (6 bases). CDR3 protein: CASSPGRGGNGYTF. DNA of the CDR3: TGTGCCAGCAGCCCCGGCAGGGGAGGTAATGGCTACACCTTC.